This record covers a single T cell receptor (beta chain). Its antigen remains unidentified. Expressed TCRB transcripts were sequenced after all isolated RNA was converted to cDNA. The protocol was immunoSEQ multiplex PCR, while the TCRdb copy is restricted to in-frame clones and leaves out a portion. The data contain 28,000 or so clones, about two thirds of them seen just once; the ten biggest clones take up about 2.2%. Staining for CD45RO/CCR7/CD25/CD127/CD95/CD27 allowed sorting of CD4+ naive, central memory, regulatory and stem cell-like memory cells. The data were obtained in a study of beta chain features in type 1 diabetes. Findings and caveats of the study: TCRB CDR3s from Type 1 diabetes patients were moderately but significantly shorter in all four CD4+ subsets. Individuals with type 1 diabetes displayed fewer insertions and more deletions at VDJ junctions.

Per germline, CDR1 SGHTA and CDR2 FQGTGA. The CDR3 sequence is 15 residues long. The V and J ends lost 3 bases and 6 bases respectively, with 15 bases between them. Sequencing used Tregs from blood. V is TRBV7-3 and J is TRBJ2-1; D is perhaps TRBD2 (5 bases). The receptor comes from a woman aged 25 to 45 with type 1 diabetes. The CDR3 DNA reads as TGTGCCAGCAGCTTCACCAGCGGCCAAGTCAATGAGCAGTTCTTC. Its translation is CASSFTSGQVNEQFF.